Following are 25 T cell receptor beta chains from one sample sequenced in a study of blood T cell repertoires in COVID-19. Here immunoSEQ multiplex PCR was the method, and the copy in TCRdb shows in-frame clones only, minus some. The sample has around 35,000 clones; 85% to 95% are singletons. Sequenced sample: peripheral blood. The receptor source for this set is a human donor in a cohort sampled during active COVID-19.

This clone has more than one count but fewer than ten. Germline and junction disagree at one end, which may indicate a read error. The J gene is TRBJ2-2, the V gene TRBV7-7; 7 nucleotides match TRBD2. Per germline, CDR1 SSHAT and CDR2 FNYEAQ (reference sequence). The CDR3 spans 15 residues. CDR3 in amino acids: CASSRTRGNTGELFF. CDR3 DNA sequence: TGTGCTAGCAGCCGGACTAGGGGGAACACCGGGGAGCTGTTTTTT.

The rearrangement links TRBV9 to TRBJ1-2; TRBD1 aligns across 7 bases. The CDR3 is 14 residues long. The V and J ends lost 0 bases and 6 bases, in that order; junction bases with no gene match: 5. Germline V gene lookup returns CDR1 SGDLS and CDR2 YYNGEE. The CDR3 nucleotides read TGTGCCAGCAGCGTAGTCGGGACAGCCCATGGCTACACCTTC. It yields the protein CASSVVGTAHGYTF.

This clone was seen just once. The CDR3: CASSVGQGTDTQYF. CDR3 sequence (DNA): TGTGCCAGCAGCGTGGGACAGGGGACAGATACGCAGTATTTT. The rearrangement joins TRBV7-9 to TRBJ2-3, with 10 positions matching TRBD1. Germline values: CDR1 SEHNR, CDR2 FQNEAQ (reference sequence). J lost 3 bases, V lost 5 bases, and 2 bases had no gene match. The length of the CDR3 is 14 residues. Full variable domain (outside the CDR3, taken from reference TRBV7-9 and TRBJ2-3): DTGVSQNPRHKITKRGQNVTFRCDPISEHNRLYWYRQTLGQGPEFLTYFQNEAQLEKSRLLSDRFSAERPKGSFSTLEIQRTEQGDSAMYLCASSVGQGTDTQYFGPGTRLTVL.

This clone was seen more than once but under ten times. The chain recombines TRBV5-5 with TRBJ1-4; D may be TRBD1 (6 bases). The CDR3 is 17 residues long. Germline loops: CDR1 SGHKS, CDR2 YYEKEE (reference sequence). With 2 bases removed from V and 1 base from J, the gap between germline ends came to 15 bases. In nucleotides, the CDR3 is TGTGCCAGCAGCTTAGGGCAACAGGGTGGAACTAATGAAAAACTGTTTTTT. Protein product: CASSLGQQGGTNEKLFF. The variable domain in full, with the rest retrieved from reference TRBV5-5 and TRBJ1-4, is DAGVTQSPTHLIKTRGQQVTLRCSPISGHKSVSWYQQVLGQGPQFIFQYYEKEERGRGNFPDRFSARQFPNYSSELNVNALLLGDSALYLCASSLGQQGGTNEKLFFGSGTQLSVL.

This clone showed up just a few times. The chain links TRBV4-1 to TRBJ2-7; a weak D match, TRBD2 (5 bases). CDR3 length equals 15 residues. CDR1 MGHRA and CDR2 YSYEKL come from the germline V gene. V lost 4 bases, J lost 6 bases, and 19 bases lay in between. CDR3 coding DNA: TGCGCCAGCAGCCCCCTAGCTCGGCCCCCACGCGAGCAGTACTTC. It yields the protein CASSPLARPPREQYF.

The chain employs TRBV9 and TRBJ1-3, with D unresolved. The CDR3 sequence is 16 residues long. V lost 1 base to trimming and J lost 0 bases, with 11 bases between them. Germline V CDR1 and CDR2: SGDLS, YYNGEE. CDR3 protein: CASSVRPRSSGNTIYF. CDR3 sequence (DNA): TGTGCCAGCAGCGTACGCCCGCGGAGCTCTGGAAACACCATATATTTT.

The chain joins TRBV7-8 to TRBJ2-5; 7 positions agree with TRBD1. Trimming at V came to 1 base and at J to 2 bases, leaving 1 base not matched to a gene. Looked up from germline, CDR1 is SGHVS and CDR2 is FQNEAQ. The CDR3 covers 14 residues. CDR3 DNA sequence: TGTGCCAGCAGCTTAGGGGGACAGCAAGAGACCCAGTACTTC. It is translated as CASSLGGQQETQYF.

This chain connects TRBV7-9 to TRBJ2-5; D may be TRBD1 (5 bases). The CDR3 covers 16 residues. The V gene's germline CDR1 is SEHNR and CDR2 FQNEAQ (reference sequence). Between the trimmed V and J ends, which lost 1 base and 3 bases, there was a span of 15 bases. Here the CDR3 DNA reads TGTGCCAGCAGCTTAGTTGGGGCCCCCCGAGAAGAGACCCAGTACTTC. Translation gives CASSLVGAPREETQYF.

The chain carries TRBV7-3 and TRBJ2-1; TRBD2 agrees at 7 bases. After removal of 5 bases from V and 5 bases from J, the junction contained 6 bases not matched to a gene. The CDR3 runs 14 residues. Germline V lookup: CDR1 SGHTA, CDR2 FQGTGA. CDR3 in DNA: TGTGCCAGCAGCAATCGGCGGGGGAACAATGAGCAGTTCTTC. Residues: CASSNRRGNNEQFF.

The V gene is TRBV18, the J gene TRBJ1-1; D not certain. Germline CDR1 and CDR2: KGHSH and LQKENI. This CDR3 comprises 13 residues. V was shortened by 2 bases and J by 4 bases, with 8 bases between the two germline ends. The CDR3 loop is CASSPGGSTEAFF. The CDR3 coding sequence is TGTGCCAGCTCACCAGGAGGGAGCACTGAAGCTTTCTTT.

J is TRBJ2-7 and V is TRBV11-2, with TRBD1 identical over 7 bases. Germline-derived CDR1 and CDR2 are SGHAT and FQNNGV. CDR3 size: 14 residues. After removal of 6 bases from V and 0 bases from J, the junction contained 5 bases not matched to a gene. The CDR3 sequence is CASRQRDSSYEQYF. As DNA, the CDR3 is TGTGCCAGCAGACAAAGGGACAGCTCCTACGAGCAGTACTTC. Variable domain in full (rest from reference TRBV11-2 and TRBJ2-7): EAGVAQSPRYKIIEKRQSVAFWCNPISGHATLYWYQQILGQGPKLLIQFQNNGVVDDSQLPKDRFSAERLKGVDSTLKIQPAKLEDSAVYLCASRQRDSSYEQYFGPGTRLTVT.

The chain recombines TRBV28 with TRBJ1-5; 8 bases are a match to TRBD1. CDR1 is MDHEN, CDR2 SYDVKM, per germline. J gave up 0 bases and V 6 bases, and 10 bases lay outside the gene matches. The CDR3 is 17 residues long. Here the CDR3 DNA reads TGTGCCAGCAGCTGGTACGGACAGGGCCTTAGCAATCAGCCCCAGCATTTT. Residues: CASSWYGQGLSNQPQHF.

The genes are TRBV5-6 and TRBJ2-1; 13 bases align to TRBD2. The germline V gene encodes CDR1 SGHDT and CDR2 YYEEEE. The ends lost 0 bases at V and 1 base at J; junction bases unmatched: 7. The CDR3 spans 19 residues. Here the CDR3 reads CASSLAGLAGDVSYNEQFF. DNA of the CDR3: TGTGCCAGCAGCTTGGCAGGACTAGCGGGAGACGTGTCCTACAATGAGCAGTTCTTC. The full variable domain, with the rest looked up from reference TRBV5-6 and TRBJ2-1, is DAGVTQSPTHLIKTRGQQVTLRCSPKSGHDTVSWYQQALGQGPQFIFQYYEEEERQRGNFPDRFSGHQFPNYSSELNVNALLLGDSALYLCASSLAGLAGDVSYNEQFFGPGTRLTVL.

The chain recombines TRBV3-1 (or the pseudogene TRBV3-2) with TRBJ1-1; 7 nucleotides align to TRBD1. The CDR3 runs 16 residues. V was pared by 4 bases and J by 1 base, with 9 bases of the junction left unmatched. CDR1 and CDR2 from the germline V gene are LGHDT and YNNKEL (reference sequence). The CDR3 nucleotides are TGTGCCAGCAGCCTAAGATGGGCAGGGGGGAACACTGAAGCTTTCTTT. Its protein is CASSLRWAGGNTEAFF.

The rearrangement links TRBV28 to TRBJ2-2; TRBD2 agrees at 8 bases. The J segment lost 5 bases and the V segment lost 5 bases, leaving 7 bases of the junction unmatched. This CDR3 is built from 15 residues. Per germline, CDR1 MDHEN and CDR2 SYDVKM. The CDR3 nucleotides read TGTGCCAGCAGTCAAGCGGGAGATGGAACCGGGGAGCTGTTTTTT. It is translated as CASSQAGDGTGELFF.

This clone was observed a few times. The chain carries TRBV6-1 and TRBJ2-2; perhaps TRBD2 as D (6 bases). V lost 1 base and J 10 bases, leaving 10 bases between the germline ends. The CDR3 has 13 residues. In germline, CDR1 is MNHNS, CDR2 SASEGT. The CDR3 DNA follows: TGTGCCAGCAGTGAAGGCGGGGTTAAGGAGCTGTTTTTT. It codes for CASSEGGVKELFF.

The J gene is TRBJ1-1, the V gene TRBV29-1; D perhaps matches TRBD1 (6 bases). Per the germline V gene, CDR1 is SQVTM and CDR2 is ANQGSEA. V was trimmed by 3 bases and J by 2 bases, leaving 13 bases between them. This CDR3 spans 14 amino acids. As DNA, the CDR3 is TGCAGCGTTGATAGCGGGGGGCCAAACACTGAAGCTTTCTTT. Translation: CSVDSGGPNTEAFF. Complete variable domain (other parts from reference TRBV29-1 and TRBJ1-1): SAVISQKPSRDICQRGTSLTIQCQVDSQVTMMFWYRQQPGQSLTLIATANQGSEATYESGFVIDKFPISRPNLTFSTLTVSNMSPEDSSIYLCSVDSGGPNTEAFFGQGTRLTVV.

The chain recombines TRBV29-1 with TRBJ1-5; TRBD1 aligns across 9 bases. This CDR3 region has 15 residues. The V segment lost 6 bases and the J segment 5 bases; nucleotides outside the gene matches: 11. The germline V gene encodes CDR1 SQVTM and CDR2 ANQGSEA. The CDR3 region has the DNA TGCAGCGTCGCTACAGGGGGCGGTGGTTATCAGCCCCAGCATTTT. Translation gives CSVATGGGGYQPQHF.

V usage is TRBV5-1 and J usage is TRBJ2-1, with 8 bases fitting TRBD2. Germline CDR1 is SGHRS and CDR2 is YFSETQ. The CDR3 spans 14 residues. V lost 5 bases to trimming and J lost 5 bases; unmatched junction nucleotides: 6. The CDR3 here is CASRARREDNEQFF. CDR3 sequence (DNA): TGCGCCAGCAGGGCGAGGCGGGAGGACAATGAGCAGTTCTTC.

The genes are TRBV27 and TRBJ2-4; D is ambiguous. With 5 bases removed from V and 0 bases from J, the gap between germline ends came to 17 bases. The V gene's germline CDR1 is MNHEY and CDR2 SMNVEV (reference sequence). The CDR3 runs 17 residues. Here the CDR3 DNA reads TGTGCCAGCAGTCCCCATTTAGGAGAACTAGCCAAAAACATTCAGTACTTC. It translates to CASSPHLGELAKNIQYF.

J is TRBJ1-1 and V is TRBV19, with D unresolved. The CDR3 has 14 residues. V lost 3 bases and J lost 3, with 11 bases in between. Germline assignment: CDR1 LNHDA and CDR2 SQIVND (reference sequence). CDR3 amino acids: CASSISRWDTEAFF. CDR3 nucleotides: TGTGCCAGTAGTATTTCGCGGTGGGACACTGAAGCTTTCTTT.

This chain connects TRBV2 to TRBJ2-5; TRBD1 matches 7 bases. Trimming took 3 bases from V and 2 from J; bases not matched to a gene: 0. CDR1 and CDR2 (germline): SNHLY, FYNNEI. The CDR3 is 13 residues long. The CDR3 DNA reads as TGTGCCAGCAGTGAGGACAGGCAAGAGACCCAGTACTTC. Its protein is CASSEDRQETQYF.

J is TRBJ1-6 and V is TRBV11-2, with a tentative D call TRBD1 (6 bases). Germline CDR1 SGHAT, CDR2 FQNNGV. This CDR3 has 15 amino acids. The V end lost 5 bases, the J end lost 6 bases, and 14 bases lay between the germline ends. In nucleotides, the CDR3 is TGTGCCAGCAGCATACAGGGAAGGGGTAATTCACCCCTCCACTTT. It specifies CASSIQGRGNSPLHF.

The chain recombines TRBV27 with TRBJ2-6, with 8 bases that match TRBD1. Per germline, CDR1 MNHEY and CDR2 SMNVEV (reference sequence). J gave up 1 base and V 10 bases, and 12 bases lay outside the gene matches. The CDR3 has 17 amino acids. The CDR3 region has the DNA TGTGCCACCCGGGTCGGACAGGGAGGTTCTGGGGCCAACGTCCTGACTTTC. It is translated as CATRVGQGGSGANVLTF. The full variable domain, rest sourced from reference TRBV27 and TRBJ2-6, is EAQVTQNPRYLITVTGKKLTVTCSQNMNHEYMSWYRQDPGLGLRQIYYSMNVEVTDKGDVPEGYKVSRKEKRNFPLILESPSPNQTSLYFCATRVGQGGSGANVLTFGAGSRLTVL.

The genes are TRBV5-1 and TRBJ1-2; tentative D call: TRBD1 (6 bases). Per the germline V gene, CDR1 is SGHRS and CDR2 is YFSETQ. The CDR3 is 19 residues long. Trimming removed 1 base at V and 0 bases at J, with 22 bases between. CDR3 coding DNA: TGCGCCAGCAGCTTGACGCGGTTCCCGGACAGCGAGACTAACTATGGCTACACCTTC. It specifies CASSLTRFPDSETNYGYTF.